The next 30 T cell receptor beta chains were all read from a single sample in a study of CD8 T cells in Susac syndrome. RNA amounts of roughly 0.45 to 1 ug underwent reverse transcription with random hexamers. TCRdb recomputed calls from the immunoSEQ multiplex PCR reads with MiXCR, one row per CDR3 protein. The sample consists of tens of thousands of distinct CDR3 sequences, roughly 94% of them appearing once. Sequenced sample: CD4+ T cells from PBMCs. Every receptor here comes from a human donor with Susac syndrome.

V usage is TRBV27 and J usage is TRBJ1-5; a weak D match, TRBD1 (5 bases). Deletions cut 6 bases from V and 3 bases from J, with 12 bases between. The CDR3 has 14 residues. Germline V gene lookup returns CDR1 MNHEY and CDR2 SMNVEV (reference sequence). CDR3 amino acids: CASRQAQINQPQHF. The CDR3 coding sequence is TGTGCCAGCAGACAGGCGCAGATCAATCAGCCCCAGCATTTT.

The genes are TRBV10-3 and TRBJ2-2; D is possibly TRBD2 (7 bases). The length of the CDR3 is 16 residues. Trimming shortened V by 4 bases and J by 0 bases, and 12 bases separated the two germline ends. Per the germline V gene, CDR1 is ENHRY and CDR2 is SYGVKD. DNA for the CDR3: TGTGCCATCAGTGGTGAGGGGGGGACGAACACCGGGGAGCTGTTTTTT. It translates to CAISGEGGTNTGELFF.

CDR3 bases: TGTGCCAGCAGCTTCACGGGACTAGCGGGGAACATTCAGTACTTC. It yields the protein CASSFTGLAGNIQYF. The chain couples TRBV7-8 to TRBJ2-4; 13 nucleotides line up with TRBD2. The CDR3 runs 15 residues. The V gene end was trimmed by 3 bases and the J gene end by 7 bases; junction bases not matched to a gene: 3. The germline V gene has CDR1 SGHVS and CDR2 FQNEAQ. Filled out from reference TRBV7-8 and TRBJ2-4, the complete variable domain reads GAGVSQSPRYKVAKRGQDVALRCDPISGHVSLFWYQQALGQGPEFLTYFQNEAQLDKSGLPSDRFFAERPEGSVSTLKIQRTQQEDSAVYLCASSFTGLAGNIQYFGAGTRLSVL.

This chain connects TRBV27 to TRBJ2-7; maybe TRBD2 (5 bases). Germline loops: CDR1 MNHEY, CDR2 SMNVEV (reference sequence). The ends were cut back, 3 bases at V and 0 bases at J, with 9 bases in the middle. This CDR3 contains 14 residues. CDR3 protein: CASSFRTDSYEQYF. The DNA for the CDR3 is TGTGCCAGCAGTTTTAGGACTGACTCCTACGAGCAGTACTTC.

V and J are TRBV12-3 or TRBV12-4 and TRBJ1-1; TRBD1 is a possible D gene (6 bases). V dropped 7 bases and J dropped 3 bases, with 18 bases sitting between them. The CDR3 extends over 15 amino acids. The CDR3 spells CASTNRGQGHTEAFF. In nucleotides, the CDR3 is TGTGCCAGCACCAACCGGGGACAAGGCCACACTGAAGCTTTCTTT.

The CDR3 loop is CAWSAGSYTF. The CDR3 DNA is TGTGCCTGGAGTGCGGGAAGCTACACCTTC. The rearrangement links TRBV30 to TRBJ1-2; unclear D gene. This CDR3 comprises 10 residues. CDR1 is GTSNPN and CDR2 is SVGIG in the germline V gene (reference sequence). V was clipped by 1 base and J by 9 bases, with 6 bases between them.

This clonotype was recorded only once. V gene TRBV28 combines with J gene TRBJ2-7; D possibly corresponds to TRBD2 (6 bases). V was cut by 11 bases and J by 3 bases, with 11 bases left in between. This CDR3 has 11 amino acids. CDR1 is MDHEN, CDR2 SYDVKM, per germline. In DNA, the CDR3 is TGTGCCCACGGGACTTTCTACGAGCAGTACTTC. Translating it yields CAHGTFYEQYF.

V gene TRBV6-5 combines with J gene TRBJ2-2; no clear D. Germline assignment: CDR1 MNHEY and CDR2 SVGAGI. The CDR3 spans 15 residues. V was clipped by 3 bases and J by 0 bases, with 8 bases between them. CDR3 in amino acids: CASSYFGTNTGELFF. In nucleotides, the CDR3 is TGTGCCAGCAGTTATTTTGGCACGAACACCGGGGAGCTGTTTTTT.

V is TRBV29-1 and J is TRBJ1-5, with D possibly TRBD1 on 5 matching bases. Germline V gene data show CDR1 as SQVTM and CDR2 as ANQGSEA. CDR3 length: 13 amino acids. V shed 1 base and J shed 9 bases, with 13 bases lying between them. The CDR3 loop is CSVEVRAGGPQHF. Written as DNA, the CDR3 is TGCAGCGTTGAAGTTAGGGCTGGGGGGCCCCAGCATTTT.

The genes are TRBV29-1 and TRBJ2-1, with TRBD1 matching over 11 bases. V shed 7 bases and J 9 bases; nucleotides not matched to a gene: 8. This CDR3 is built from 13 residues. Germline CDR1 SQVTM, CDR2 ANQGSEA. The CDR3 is CSARGQGAGEQFF. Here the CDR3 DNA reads TGCAGCGCTAGAGGACAGGGGGCCGGTGAGCAGTTCTTC.

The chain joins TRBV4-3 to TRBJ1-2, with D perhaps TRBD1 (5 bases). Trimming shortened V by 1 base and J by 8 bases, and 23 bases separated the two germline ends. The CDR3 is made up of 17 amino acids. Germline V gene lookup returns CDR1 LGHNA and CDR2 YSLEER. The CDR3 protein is CASSQGTLAQTVGGYTF. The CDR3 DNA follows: TGCGCCAGCAGCCAAGGAACACTCGCACAGACAGTCGGGGGCTACACCTTC.

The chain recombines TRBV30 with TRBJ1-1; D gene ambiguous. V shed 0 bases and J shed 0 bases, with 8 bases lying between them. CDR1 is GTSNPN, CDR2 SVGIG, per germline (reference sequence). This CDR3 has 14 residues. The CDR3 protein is CAWSVMGMNTEAFF. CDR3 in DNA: TGTGCCTGGAGTGTTATGGGGATGAACACTGAAGCTTTCTTT. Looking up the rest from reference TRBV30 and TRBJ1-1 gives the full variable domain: SQTIHQWPATLVQPVGSPLSLECTVEGTSNPNLYWYRQAAGRGLQLLFYSVGIGQISSEVPQNLSASRPQDRQFILSSKKLLLSDSGFYLCAWSVMGMNTEAFFGQGTRLTVV.

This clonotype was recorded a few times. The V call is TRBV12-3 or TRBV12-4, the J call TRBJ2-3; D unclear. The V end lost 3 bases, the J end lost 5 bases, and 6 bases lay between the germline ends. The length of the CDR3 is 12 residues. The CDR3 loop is CASSLTGDTQYF. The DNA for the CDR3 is TGTGCCAGCAGTTTGACCGGAGATACGCAGTATTTT.

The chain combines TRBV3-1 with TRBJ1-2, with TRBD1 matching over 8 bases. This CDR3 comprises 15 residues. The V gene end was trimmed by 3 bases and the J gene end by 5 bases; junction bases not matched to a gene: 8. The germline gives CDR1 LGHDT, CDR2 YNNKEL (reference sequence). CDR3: CASSQGQGARYGYTF. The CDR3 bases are TGTGCCAGCAGCCAGGGGCAGGGGGCGCGGTATGGCTACACCTTC.

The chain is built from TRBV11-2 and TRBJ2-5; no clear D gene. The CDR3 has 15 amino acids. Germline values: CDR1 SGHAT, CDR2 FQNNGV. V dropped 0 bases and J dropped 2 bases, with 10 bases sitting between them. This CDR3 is CASSLDPGSQETQYF. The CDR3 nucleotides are TGTGCCAGCAGCTTAGATCCGGGCTCTCAAGAGACCCAGTACTTC. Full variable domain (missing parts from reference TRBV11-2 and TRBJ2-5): EAGVAQSPRYKIIEKRQSVAFWCNPISGHATLYWYQQILGQGPKLLIQFQNNGVVDDSQLPKDRFSAERLKGVDSTLKIQPAKLEDSAVYLCASSLDPGSQETQYFGPGTRLLVL.

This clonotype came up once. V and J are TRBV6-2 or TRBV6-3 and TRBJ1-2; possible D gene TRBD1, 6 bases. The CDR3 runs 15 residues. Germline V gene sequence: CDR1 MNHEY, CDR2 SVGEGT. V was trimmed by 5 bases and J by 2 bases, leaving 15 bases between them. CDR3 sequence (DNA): TGTGCCAGCAGTCCAACCTCTACAGGGAACTATGGCTACACCTTC. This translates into CASSPTSTGNYGYTF.

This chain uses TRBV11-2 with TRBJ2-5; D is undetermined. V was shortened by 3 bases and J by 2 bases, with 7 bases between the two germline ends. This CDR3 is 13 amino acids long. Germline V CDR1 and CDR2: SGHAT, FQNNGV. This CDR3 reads CASSFSRQETQYF. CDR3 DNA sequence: TGTGCCAGCAGCTTCAGTAGGCAAGAGACCCAGTACTTC. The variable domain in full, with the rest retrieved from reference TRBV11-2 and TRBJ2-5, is EAGVAQSPRYKIIEKRQSVAFWCNPISGHATLYWYQQILGQGPKLLIQFQNNGVVDDSQLPKDRFSAERLKGVDSTLKIQPAKLEDSAVYLCASSFSRQETQYFGPGTRLLVL.

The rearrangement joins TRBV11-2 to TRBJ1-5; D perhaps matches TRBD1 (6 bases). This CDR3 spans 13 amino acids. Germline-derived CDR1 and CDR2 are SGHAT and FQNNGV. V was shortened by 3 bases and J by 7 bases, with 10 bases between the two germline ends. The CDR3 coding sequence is TGTGCCAGCAGCTTCTCCAGGGGCCAGCCCCAGCATTTT. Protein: CASSFSRGQPQHF.

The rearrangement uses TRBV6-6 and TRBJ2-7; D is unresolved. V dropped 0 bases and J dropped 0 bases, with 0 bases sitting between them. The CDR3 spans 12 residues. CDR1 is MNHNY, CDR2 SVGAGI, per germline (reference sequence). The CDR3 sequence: CASSYSSYEQYF. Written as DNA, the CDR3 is TGTGCCAGCAGTTACTCCTCCTACGAGCAGTACTTC.

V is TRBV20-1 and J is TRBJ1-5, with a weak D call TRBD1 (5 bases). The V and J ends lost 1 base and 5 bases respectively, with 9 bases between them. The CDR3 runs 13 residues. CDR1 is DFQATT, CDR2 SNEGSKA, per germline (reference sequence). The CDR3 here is CSARAWGDQPQHF. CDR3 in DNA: TGCAGTGCTAGAGCTTGGGGGGATCAGCCCCAGCATTTT.

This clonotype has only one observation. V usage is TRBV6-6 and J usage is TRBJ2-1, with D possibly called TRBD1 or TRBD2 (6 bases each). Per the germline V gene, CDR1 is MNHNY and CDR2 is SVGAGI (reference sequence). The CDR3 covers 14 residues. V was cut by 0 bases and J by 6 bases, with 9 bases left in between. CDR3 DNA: TGTGCCAGCAGTTACTCAGGGGGGCCCAATGAGCAGTTCTTC. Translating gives CASSYSGGPNEQFF.

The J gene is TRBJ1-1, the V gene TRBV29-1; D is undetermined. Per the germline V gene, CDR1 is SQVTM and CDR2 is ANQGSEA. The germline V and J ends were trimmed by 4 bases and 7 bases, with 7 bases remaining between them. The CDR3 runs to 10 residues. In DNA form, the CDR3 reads TGCAGCGTTGCTCAGAGTGAAGCTTTCTTT. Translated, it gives CSVAQSEAFF. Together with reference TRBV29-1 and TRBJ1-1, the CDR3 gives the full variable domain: SAVISQKPSRDICQRGTSLTIQCQVDSQVTMMFWYRQQPGQSLTLIATANQGSEATYESGFVIDKFPISRPNLTFSTLTVSNMSPEDSSIYLCSVAQSEAFFGQGTRLTVV.

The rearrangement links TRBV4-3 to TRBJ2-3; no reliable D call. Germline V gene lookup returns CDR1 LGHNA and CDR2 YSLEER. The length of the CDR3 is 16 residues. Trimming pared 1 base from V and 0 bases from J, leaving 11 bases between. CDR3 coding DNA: TGCGCCAGCAGCCAAGGGGCTTTAACTAGCACAGATACGCAGTATTTT. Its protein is CASSQGALTSTDTQYF.

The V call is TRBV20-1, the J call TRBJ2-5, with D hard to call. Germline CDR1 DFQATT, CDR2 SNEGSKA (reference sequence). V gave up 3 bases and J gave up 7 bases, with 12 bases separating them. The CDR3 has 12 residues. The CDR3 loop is CSARLTEGTQYF. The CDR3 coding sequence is TGCAGTGCTAGGTTAACAGAAGGGACCCAGTACTTC.

The CDR3 region is CSVGGRLTDGYTF. The CDR3 bases are TGCAGCGTTGGAGGGCGTCTTACGGATGGCTACACCTTC. The chain is built from TRBV29-1 and TRBJ1-2; D unclear. The CDR3 length is 13 residues. Trimming took 4 bases from V and 6 from J, leaving 15 bases between them. Per germline, CDR1 SQVTM and CDR2 ANQGSEA.

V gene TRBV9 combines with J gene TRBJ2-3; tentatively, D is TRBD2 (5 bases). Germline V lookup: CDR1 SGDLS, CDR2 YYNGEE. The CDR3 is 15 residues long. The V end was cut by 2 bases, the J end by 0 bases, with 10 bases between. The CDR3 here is CASSVIATSTDTQYF. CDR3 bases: TGTGCCAGCAGCGTTATAGCGACTAGCACAGATACGCAGTATTTT. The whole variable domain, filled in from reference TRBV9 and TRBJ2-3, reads DSGVTQTPKHLITATGQRVTLRCSPRSGDLSVYWYQQSLDQGLQFLIQYYNGEERAKGNILERFSAQQFPDLHSELNLSSLELGDSALYFCASSVIATSTDTQYFGPGTRLTVL.

As DNA, the CDR3 is TGCGCCAGCAGCCTCAGGGATACGCAGTATTTT. Protein product: CASSLRDTQYF. The rearrangement uses TRBV4-1 and TRBJ2-3; no definite D call. Per the germline V gene, CDR1 is MGHRA and CDR2 is YSYEKL. Trimming took 4 bases from V and 6 from J, leaving 5 bases between them. The CDR3 has 11 residues.

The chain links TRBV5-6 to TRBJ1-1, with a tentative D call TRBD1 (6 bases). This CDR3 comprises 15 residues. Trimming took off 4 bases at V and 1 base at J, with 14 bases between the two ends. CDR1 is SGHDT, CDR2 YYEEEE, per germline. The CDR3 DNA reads TGTGCCAGCAGCCCGACAGGCACCCCGAACACTGAAGCTTTCTTT. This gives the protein CASSPTGTPNTEAFF.

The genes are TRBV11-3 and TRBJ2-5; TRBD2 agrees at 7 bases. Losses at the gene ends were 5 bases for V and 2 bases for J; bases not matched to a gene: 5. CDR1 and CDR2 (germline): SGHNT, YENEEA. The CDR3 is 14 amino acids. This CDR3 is CASSQRRGQETQYF. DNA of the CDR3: TGTGCCAGCAGCCAGCGGCGGGGGCAAGAGACCCAGTACTTC. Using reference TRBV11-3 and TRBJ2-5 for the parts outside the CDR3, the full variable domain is EAGVVQSPRYKIIEKKQPVAFWCNPISGHNTLYWYLQNLGQGPELLIRYENEEAVDDSQLPKDRFSAERLKGVDSTLKIQPAELGDSAVYLCASSQRRGQETQYFGPGTRLLVL.

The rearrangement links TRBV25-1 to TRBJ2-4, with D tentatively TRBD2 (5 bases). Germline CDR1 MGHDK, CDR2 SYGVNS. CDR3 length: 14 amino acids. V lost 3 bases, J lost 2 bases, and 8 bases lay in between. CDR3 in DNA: TGTGCCAGCAGTGAGCCCGGGACCAAAAACATTCAGTACTTC. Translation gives CASSEPGTKNIQYF.